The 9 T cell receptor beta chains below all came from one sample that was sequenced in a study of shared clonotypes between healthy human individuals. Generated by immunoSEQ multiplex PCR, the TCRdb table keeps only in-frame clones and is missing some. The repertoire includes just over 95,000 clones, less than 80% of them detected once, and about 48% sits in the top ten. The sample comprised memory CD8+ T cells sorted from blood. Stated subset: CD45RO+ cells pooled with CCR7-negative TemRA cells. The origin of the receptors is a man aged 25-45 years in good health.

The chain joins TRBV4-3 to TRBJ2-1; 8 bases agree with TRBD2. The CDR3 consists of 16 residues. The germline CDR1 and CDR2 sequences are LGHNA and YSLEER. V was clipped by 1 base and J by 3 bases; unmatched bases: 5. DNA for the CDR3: TGCGCCAGCAGCCAAGCGACCAGCGGGAGCTACAATGAGCAGTTCTTC. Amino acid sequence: CASSQATSGSYNEQFF.

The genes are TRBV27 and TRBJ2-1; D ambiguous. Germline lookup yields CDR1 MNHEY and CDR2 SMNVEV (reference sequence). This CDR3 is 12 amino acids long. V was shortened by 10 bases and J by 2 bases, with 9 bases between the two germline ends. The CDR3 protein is CATGIAYNEQFF. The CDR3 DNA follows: TGTGCCACTGGTATCGCCTACAATGAGCAGTTCTTC.

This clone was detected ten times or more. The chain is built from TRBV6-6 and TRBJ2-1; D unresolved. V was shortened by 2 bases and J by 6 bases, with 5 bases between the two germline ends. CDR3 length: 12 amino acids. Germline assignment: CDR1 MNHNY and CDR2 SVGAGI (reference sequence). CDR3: CASSYEFNEQFF. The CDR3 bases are TGTGCCAGCAGTTACGAGTTCAATGAGCAGTTCTTC.

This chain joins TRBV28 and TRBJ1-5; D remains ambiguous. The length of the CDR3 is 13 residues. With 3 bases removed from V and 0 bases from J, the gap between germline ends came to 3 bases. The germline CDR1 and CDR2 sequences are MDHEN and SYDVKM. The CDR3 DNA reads TGTGCCAGCAGTTTTTTTAGCAATCAGCCCCAGCATTTT. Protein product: CASSFFSNQPQHF.

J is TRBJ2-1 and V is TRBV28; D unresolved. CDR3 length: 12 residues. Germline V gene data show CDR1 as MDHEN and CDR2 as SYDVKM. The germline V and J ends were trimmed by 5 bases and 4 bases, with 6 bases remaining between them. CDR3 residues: CASSHSYNEQFF. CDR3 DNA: TGTGCCAGCAGTCATAGTTACAATGAGCAGTTCTTC. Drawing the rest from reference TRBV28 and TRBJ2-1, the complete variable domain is DVKVTQSSRYLVKRTGEKVFLECVQDMDHENMFWYRQDPGLGLRLIYFSYDVKMKEKGDIPEGYSVSREKKERFSLILESASTNQTSMYLCASSHSYNEQFFGPGTRLTVL.

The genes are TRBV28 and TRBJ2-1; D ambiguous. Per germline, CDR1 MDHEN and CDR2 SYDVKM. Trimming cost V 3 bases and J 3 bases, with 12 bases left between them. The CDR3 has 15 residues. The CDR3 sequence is CASSFLVAFYNEQFF. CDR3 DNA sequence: TGTGCCAGCAGTTTTCTAGTAGCCTTCTACAATGAGCAGTTCTTC.

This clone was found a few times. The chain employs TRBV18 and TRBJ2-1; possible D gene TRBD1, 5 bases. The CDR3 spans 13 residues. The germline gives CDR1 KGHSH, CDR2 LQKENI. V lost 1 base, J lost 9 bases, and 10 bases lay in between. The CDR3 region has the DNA TGTGCCAGCTCACCACACCCTCAGGGTGAGCAGTTCTTC. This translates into CASSPHPQGEQFF.

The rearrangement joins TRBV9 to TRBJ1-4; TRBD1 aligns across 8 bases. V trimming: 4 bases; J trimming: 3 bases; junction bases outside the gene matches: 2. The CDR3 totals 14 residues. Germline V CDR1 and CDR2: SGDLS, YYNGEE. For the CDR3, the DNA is TGTGCCAGCAGCACACAGGGGGCTAATGAAAAACTGTTTTTT. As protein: CASSTQGANEKLFF.

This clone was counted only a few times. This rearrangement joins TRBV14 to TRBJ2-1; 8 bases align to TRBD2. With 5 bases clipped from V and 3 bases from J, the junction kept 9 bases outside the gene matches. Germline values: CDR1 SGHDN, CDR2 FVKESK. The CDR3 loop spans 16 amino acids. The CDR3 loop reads CASSGRLASFYNEQFF. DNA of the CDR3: TGTGCCAGCAGCGGTAGACTAGCGTCATTCTACAATGAGCAGTTCTTC.